The 10 T cell receptor gamma chains listed next were all sequenced from one sample in a study of Vδ1+ human thymocytes. The study, taken as a whole, reports: Highly polyclonal TRG and TRD repertoires with Gaussian CDR3 length distributions appeared in thymus.

These receptors' targets are unknown. Extracted RNA was reverse transcribed into cDNA. The CDR3 regions were amplified by multiplex PCR from V-gene primers to a constant-region primer. TCRdb ran CATT on the multiplex PCR reads. The sample shows 8,000 to 9,000 gamma-chain clones, 56% of them seen only once. Sequencing was performed on Vdelta1+ gamma-delta thymocytes from the thymus. Subset reported: FACS-sorted CD3+ TCRalphabeta- TCRVdelta1+ TCRVdelta2- thymocytes. All receptors come from a girl less than two years old who had congenital heart surgery.

Note on this clone: Its ends do not fully match the called genes, so a read error is possible. The chain joins TRGV3 to TRGJ1 or TRGJ2. This CDR3 has 16 residues. Germline CDR1 is VTNTFY and CDR2 is YDVSTARD (reference sequence). The CDR3 protein is CATWAPGSPGSYKKLF. In nucleotides, the CDR3 is TGTGCCACTTGGGCCCCAGGGAGCCCAGGGAGTTATAAGAAACTCTTT.

This chain links TRGV4 with TRGJ1 or TRGJ2. Here the J gene was assigned by germline matching of the DNA, as TCRdb has none. Germline CDR1 is EGSTGY and CDR2 is YDSYTSSV. This CDR3 comprises 12 residues. Trimming cost V 5 bases and J 10 bases; bases outside gene matches: 11. CDR3 in amino acids: CATWGGGTKKLF. The CDR3 nucleotides read TGTGCCACCTGGGGAGGGGGGACGAAGAAACTCTTT.

Details on this clone: Other nucleotide sequences in the sample specify the same CDR3. The genes are TRGV2 and TRGJ1 or TRGJ2. In the absence of a J gene in TCRdb, the DNA was matched to germline to assign it here. The length of the CDR3 is 11 residues. Germline loops: CDR1 EGSNGY, CDR2 YDSYNSKV. Trimming at V came to 1 base and at J to 10 bases, leaving 4 bases not matched to a gene. CDR3 residues: CATWDGRKKLF. In DNA, the CDR3 is TGTGCCACCTGGGACGGCCGAAAGAAACTCTTT.

The V gene is TRGV3, the J gene TRGJ1 or TRGJ2. In the absence of a J gene in TCRdb, the DNA was matched to germline to assign it here. V was clipped by 0 bases and J by 2 bases; unmatched bases: 10. The V gene's germline CDR1 is VTNTFY and CDR2 YDVSTARD (reference sequence). This CDR3 contains 16 residues. The CDR3 nucleotides are TGTGCCACCTGGGACAGGCGCCGTCCTTATTATTATAAGAAACTCTTT. It is translated as CATWDRRRPYYYKKLF.

The sample holds a few counts of this clone. The rearrangement uses TRGV8 and TRGJP1. No J gene was available from TCRdb, and it was assigned here by a germline match of the DNA. Germline V gives CDR1 VENAVY, CDR2 YDSYNSRV. V trimming: 4 bases; J trimming: 7 bases; junction bases outside the gene matches: 3. The CDR3 totals 12 residues. CDR3 loop: CATWEDGWFKIF. The CDR3 nucleotides are TGTGCCACCTGGGAGGATGGTTGGTTCAAGATATTT.

This clone was recorded a few times. This chain links TRGV2 with TRGJ1 or TRGJ2. Germline-derived CDR1 and CDR2 are EGSNGY and YDSYNSKV. The ends lost 1 base at V and 9 bases at J; junction bases unmatched: 0. The CDR3 contains 10 residues. CDR3 bases: TGTGCCACCTGGGACGGTAAGAAACTCTTT. It is translated as CATWDGKKLF.

A remark on this clone: This specimen includes other DNA sequences encoding the same CDR3. The chain recombines TRGV2 with TRGJ1 or TRGJ2. No J gene is reported in TCRdb; it was inferred here by comparing the DNA with germline. V gave up 0 bases and J gave up 4 bases; unmatched junction bases: 3. Germline CDR1 reads EGSNGY; CDR2 reads YDSYNSKV. CDR3 length equals 13 residues. Here the CDR3 reads CATWDGRYYKKLF. Here the CDR3 DNA reads TGTGCCACCTGGGACGGGAGATATTATAAGAAACTCTTT.

This clone was picked up a small number of times. A junction end diverges from the germline sequence, so it may reflect a read error. This CDR3 is also generated by other DNA sequences in the sample. This rearrangement joins TRGV8 to TRGJ1 or TRGJ2. This CDR3 has 13 amino acids. CDR1 and CDR2 from the germline V gene are VENAVY and YDSYNSRV. In DNA form, the CDR3 reads TGTGCCACCTGGGATCGGAATTATTATAAGAAGCTCTTT. This codes for CATWDRNYYKKLF.

This clone was found once. The chain is built from TRGV2 and TRGJ1 or TRGJ2. Germline matching of the DNA provided the J gene here, since TCRdb leaves it blank. The length of the CDR3 is 11 residues. Germline loops: CDR1 EGSNGY, CDR2 YDSYNSKV. With 5 bases clipped from V and 9 bases from J, the junction kept 7 bases outside the gene matches. CDR3 loop: CATWVRGKKLF. DNA for the CDR3: TGTGCCACCTGGGTGCGGGGTAAGAAACTCTTT.

This clone was detected a few times. The gene calls are TRGV3 and TRGJP2. TCRdb does not report a J gene; here it was assigned by matching the DNA to germline references. The ends lost 0 bases at V and 2 bases at J; junction bases unmatched: 9. The germline CDR1 and CDR2 sequences are VTNTFY and YDVSTARD (reference sequence). The CDR3 has 17 amino acids. As DNA, the CDR3 is TGTGCCACCTGGGACAGGAAGGGCGGGAGTAGTGATTGGATCAAGACGTTT. Protein sequence: CATWDRKGGSSDWIKTF.